The present TCR beta chain was sequenced within a study of identical twins. Study-level points and caveats: Out-of-frame alpha sequences shared between twins exhibited an excess of low generation probability. Analyses of zero insertions could, in part, be confounded by invariant MAIT and iNKT cells. Models predicted too little out-of-frame TCR alpha sharing in monozygotic twins.

TCRdb re-called the 5' RACE reads through MiXCR, storing one row per CDR3 protein. Of about 690,000 distinct CDR3 sequences listed, roughly 6.2% were seen once; the top ten hold approximately 1.6%. This CDR3 is built from 16 residues. V was trimmed by 5 bases and J by 2 bases, leaving 17 bases between them. The germline CDR1 and CDR2 sequences are SGHAT and FQNNGV. In regard to this clonotype: Its antigen remains unidentified.

The sample comprised naive T cells sorted from blood. This chain links TRBV11-2 with TRBJ2-3, with unresolved D. The sequence was obtained from a man between 18 and 29 years old in good health. The CDR3 region has the DNA TGTGCCAGCAGCCCTATTAACATATCCCACACAGATACGCAGTATTTT. Translated, it gives CASSPINISHTDTQYF.